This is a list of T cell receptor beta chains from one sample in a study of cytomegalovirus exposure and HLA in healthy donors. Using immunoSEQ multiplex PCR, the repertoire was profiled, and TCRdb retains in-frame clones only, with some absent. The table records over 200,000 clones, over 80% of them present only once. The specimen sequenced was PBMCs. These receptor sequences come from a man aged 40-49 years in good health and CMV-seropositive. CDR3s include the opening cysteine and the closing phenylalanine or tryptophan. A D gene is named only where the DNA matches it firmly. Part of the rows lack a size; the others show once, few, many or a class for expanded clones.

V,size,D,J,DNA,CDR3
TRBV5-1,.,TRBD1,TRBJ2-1,TGCGCCAGCAACCAACCGGGACAGGGTCCCCCCAATGAGCAGTTCTTC,CASNQPGQGPPNEQFF
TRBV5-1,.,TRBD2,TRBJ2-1,TGCGCCAGCAGCTTGACTAGCGGAGGGGGTGAGCAGTTCTTC,CASSLTSGGGEQFF
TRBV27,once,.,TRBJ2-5,TGTGCCAGCAGTTCCTACGTTGGAGGGGGCGAAGGTTACGAGACCCAGTACTTC,CASSSYVGGGEGYETQYF
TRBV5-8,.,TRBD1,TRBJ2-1,TGTGCCAGCAGCTTTTTTTCCGGGACAGCTTACAATGAGCAGTTCTTC,CASSFFSGTAYNEQFF
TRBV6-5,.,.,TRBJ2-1,TGTGCCAGCAGTCGGACAGATGCGGCCTACAATGAGCAGTTCTTC,CASSRTDAAYNEQFF
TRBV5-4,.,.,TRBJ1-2,TGTGCCAGCAGCTTTTGGCCCTATGGCTACACCTTC,CASSFWPYGYTF
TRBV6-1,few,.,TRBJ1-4,TGTGCCAGCCGCGTTAATGAAAAACTGTTTTTT,CASRVNEKLFF
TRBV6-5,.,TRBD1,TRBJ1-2,TGTGCCAGCAGTCCGGGGACAGAGTATGGCTACACCTTC,CASSPGTEYGYTF
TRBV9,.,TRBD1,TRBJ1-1,TGTGCCAGCAGCCCTTTGATGGTACAGGGGGTAGAGGACACTGAAGCTTTCTTT,CASSPLMVQGVEDTEAFF
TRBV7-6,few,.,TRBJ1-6,TGTGCCAGCAGTCCTCAGGGGAATAATTCACCCCTCCACTTT,CASSPQGNNSPLHF
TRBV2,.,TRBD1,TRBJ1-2,TGTGCCAGCAGAGGACAGGGGGATGGCTACACCTTC,CASRGQGDGYTF
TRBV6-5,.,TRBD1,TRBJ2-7,TGTGCCAGCAGCCGACAGGGGCCACATTCCTACGAGCAGTACTTC,CASSRQGPHSYEQYF
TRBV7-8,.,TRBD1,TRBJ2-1,TGTGCCAGCAGCAACGACAGGGCACTCTCCTACAATGAGCAGTTCTTC,CASSNDRALSYNEQFF
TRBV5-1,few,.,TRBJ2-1,TGCGCCAGCAGCGCCAGACAGATGAGCTCCTACAATGAGCAGTTCTTC,CASSARQMSSYNEQFF
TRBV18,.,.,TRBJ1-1,TGTGCCAGCTCACCCACACAAACAGTGAACACTGAAGCTTTCTTT,CASSPTQTVNTEAFF
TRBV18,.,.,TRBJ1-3,TGTGCCAGCTCACCACTGAACAGGGCAACCACTTCTGGAAACACCATATATTTT,CASSPLNRATTSGNTIYF
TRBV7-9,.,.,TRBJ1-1,TGTGCCAGCACGGGGGTTCGGAACACTGAAGCTTTCTTT,CASTGVRNTEAFF
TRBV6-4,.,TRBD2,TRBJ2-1,TGTGCCAGCAGTCTTAATAATCAACTAGCGGGCAGCTACAATGAGCAGTTCTTC,CASSLNNQLAGSYNEQFF
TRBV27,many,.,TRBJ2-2,TGTGCCAGCAGCCCAGGGTCCGGGGAGCTGTTTTTT,CASSPGSGELFF
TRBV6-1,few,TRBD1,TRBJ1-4,TGTGCCAGCAGTGAACAGGGGGCAACTAATGAAAAACTGTTTTTT,CASSEQGATNEKLFF
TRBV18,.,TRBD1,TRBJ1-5,TGTGCCAGCTCACTTAAACCCTTAGGCAGGGGGAATCAGCCCCAGCATTTT,CASSLKPLGRGNQPQHF
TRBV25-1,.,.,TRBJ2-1,TGTGCCAGCAGCCCCTGGACACCCTACAATGAGCAGTTCTTC,CASSPWTPYNEQFF
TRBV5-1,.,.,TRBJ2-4,TGCGCCAGCAGCCCCCAGGTAACCAAAAACATTCAGTACTTC,CASSPQVTKNIQYF
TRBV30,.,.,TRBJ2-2,TGTGCCTGCAAAACCCTAAACACCGGGGAGCTGTTTTTT,CACKTLNTGELFF
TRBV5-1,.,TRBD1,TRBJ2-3,TGCGCCAGCAGCTTGACAGGGGAAGATACGCAGTATTTT,CASSLTGEDTQYF
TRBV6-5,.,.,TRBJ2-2,TGTGCCAGCGCGGGACAGTCGAACACCGGGAAGCTGTTTTTT,CASAGQSNTGKLFF
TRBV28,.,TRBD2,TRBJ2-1,TGTGCCAGCGGCCGACTAGCGGGAGGGGTCAATGAGCAGTTCTTC,CASGRLAGGVNEQFF
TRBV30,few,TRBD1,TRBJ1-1,TGTGCCTGGAGTGCTGGACAGGGTCGGGGTGAAGCTTTCTTT,CAWSAGQGRGEAFF
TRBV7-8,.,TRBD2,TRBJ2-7,TGTGCCAGCAGCTTAGGGGACTATGGGGAATACGAGCAGTACTTC,CASSLGDYGEYEQYF
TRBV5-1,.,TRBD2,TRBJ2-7,TGCGCCAGCAGCGACGGACTAGCGGGAGTTTCCTACGAGCAGTACTTC,CASSDGLAGVSYEQYF
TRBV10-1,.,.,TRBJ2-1,TGCGCCAGCAGTGAGGGGGGGGCCCGGAATGAGCAGTTCTTC,CASSEGGARNEQFF
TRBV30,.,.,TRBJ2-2,TGTGCCTGGAGAGAGTTCCCCGCGAACACCGGGGAGCTGTTTTTT,CAWREFPANTGELFF
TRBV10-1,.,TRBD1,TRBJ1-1,TGCGCCAGCAGTAAGGGACAGAAGAACACTGAAGCTTTCTTT,CASSKGQKNTEAFF
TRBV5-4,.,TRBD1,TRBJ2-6,TGTGCCAGCAGCCCAGGGGGCGGTGGGGCCAACGTCCTGACTTTC,CASSPGGGGANVLTF
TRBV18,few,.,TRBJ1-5,TGTGCCAGCTCACTTCTCCGCCAGGCCGATAGCAATCAGCCCCAGCATTTT,CASSLLRQADSNQPQHF
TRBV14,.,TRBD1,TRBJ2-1,TGTGCCAGCAGCCAAGTTCTCGGGAACAGGGGATCCTACAATGAGCAGTTCTTC,CASSQVLGNRGSYNEQFF
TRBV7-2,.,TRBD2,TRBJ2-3,TGTGCCAGCAGCTTATACGGGACTAGCGGTACAGATACGCAGTATTTT,CASSLYGTSGTDTQYF
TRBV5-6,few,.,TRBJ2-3,TGTGCCAGCAGCTTGGCGGTTGGGGGGAGTAAGTATTTT,CASSLAVGGSKYF
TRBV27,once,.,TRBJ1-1,TGTGCCAGCAGCTTTAGGGAAGGGGACACTGAAGCTTTCTTT,CASSFREGDTEAFF
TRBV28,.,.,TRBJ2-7,TGTGCCAGCAGTGCGACACACAACTACGAGCAGTACTTC,CASSATHNYEQYF
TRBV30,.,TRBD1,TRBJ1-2,TGTGCCTGGAGGACTGGAGGGACAGGCAGCTATGGCTACACCTTC,CAWRTGGTGSYGYTF